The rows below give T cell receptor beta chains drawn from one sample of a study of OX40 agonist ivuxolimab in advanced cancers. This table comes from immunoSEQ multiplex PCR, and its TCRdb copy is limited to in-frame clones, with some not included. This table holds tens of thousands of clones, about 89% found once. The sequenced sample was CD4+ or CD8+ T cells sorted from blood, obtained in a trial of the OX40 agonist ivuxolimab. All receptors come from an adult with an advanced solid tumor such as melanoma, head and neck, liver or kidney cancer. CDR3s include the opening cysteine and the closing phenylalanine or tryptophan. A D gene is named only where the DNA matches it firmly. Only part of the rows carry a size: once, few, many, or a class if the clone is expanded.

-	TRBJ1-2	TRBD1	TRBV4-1	TGCGCCAGCAGCCAGTCGGGACAGGACTATGGCTACACCTTC	CASSQSGQDYGYTF
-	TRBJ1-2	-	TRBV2	TGTGCCAGCAGAAACCCGGTCTGGGAGGTCTATGGCTACACCTTC	CASRNPVWEVYGYTF
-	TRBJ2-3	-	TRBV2	TGTGCCAGCAGTGGAAGTCCACCCCTTGACAGACTCTACACAGATACGCAGTATTTT	CASSGSPPLDRLYTDTQYF
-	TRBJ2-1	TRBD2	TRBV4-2	TGTGCCAGCAGCCCCCAGACTAGCGGGGGAGCCTACAATGAGCAGTTCTTC	CASSPQTSGGAYNEQFF
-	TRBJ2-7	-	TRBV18	TGTGCCAGCTCACCACTTTGGTACGAGCAGTACTTC	CASSPLWYEQYF
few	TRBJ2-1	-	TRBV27	TGTGCCAGCACCCCGGACTCCCAAAATGAGCAGTTCTTC	CASTPDSQNEQFF
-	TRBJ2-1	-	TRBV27	TGTGCCAGCGCCCTACTGGGGAGTCTCGGCAATGAGCAGTTCTTC	CASALLGSLGNEQFF
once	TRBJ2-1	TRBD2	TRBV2	TGTGCCAGCAGTGAAGGAAGCGGGATTTACAATGAGCAGTTCTTC	CASSEGSGIYNEQFF
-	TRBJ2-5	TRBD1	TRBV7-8	TGTGCCAGCAGCCCGTGGACAGGGGGCTTCACGGCTAGCGGGATAAAAGAGACCCAGTACTTC	CASSPWTGGFTASGIKETQYF
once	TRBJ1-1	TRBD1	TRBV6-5	TGTGCCAGCAGTTACTTAGGGACAGGGGTTACTGAAGCTTTCTTT	CASSYLGTGVTEAFF
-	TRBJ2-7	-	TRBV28	TGTGCCAGCAGTCTCCCCGGCCGAGAGCAGTACTTC	CASSLPGREQYF
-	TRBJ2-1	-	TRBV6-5	TGTGCCAGCCAGGGAATATACAATGAGCAGTTCTTC	CASQGIYNEQFF
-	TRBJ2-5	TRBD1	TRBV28	TGTGCCAGCGAAACAGGGGGGCTCCAAGAGACCCAGTACTTC	CASETGGLQETQYF
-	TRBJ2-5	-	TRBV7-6	TGTGCCAGCAGCTCCACACAAGTGTGCGGAGAGACCCAGTACTTC	CASSSTQVCGETQYF
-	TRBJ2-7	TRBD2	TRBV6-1	TGTGCCAGCAGGGACCGGACTAGCGGGAGTTACGAGCAGTACTTC	CASRDRTSGSYEQYF
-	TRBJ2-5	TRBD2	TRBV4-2	TGTGCCAGCAGCCAAGATCTGCTCCTAGCGGGAGACTTTGAACAAGAGACCCAGTACTTC	CASSQDLLLAGDFEQETQYF
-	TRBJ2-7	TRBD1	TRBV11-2	TGTGCCAGCAGCTTAGGGTTGGGACAGGGTTTTTCGAGCTCCTACGAGCAGTACTTC	CASSLGLGQGFSSSYEQYF
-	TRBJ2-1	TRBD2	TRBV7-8	TGTGCCAGCAGCTCCACCCTGATCAGGTTAGCGGGAGGTTCGTACAATGAGCAGTTCTTC	CASSSTLIRLAGGSYNEQFF
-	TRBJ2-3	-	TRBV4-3	TGCGCCAGCAGCCAAGATTGGGCAGGGGAAGCAGATACGCAGTATTTT	CASSQDWAGEADTQYF
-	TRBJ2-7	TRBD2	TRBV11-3	TGTGCCAGCGAACCCGGGGCGGGAGTCTACGAGCAGTACTTC	CASEPGAGVYEQYF
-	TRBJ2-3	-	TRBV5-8	TGTGCCAGCAGCTTATTGGGGACTTCCACAGATACGCAGTATTTT	CASSLLGTSTDTQYF
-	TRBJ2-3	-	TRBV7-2	TGTGCCAGCAGCTTAGTGGGTAGCACAGATACGCAGTATTTT	CASSLVGSTDTQYF
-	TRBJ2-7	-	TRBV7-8	TGTGCCAGCAGCTGGGACCCTACCTACGAGCAGTACTTC	CASSWDPTYEQYF
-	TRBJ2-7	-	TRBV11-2	TGTGCCAGCACCTTGGGGGGGCTCGGGTTCGACGAGCAGTACTTC	CASTLGGLGFDEQYF
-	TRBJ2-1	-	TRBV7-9	TGTGCCAGCAGCTTAGTAAACGGAGGGCAGAGCTACAATGAGCAGTTCTTC	CASSLVNGGQSYNEQFF
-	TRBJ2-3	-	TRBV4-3	TGCGCCAGCAGCCAAGATGGGGGGAGTACGCAGTATTTT	CASSQDGGSTQYF
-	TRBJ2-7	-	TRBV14	TGTGCCAGCAGCCAAGACGCTGGGACACGCTACGAGCAGTACTTC	CASSQDAGTRYEQYF
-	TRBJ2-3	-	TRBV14	TGTGCCAGCAGCCAAGGGGGTCACCCCACAGATACGCAGTATTTT	CASSQGGHPTDTQYF
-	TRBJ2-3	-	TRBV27	TGTGCCAGCAGTTCACCCGGGACCGAACCTAGCACAGATACGCAGTATTTT	CASSSPGTEPSTDTQYF
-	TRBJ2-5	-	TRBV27	TGTGCCAGCAGTCGATGGGGAGTGAGGCAAGAGACCCAGTACTTC	CASSRWGVRQETQYF
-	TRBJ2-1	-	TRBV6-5	TGTGCCAGCAGTTACCACACGCTGGATGAGCAGTTCTTC	CASSYHTLDEQFF
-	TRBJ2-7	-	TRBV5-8	TGTGCCAGCAGCTTGAGCAGCTACGAGCAGTACTTC	CASSLSSYEQYF
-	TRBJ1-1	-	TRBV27	TGTGCCAGCAGTCGAGGAGGGCCGGGCACTGAAGCTTTCTTT	CASSRGGPGTEAFF
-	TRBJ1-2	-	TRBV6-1	TGTGCCAGCAGGGGAGGTAACTTCTCCTATGGCTACACCTTC	CASRGGNFSYGYTF
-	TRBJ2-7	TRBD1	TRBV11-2	TGTGCCAGCAGCTTACAGGGGGCCTCCTACGAGCAGTACTTC	CASSLQGASYEQYF
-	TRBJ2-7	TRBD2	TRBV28	TGTGCCAGCAGTTTAGTCCTAGCGGGAGGCCCCTTGGACGAGCAGTACTTC	CASSLVLAGGPLDEQYF
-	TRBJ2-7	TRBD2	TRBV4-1	TGCGCCAGCAGCTACCGTAGCGGGAGGTACGAGCAGTACTTC	CASSYRSGRYEQYF
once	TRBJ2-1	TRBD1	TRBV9	TGTGCCAGCAGCCTTACAGGGGACGGTGAGCAGTTCTTC	CASSLTGDGEQFF
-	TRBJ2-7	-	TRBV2	TGTGCCAGCAGTGAAGCGCTCGGATCCTACGAGCAGTACTTC	CASSEALGSYEQYF
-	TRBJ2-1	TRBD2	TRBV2	TGTGCCAGCAGGGGGCCTAGCGGCACCTACAATGAGCAGTTCTTC	CASRGPSGTYNEQFF
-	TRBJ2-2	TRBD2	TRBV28	TGTGCCAGCAGTTTGCAGCCAGCGGGAGACGGGGAGCTGTTTTTT	CASSLQPAGDGELFF
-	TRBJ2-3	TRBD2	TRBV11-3	TGTGCCAGCAGCGAACGACTAGCGGGAACAGATACGCAGTATTTT	CASSERLAGTDTQYF
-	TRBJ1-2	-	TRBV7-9	TGTGCCAGCAGCGGCGGCGATTATGGCTACACCTTC	CASSGGDYGYTF
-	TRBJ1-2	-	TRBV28	TGTGCCAGCAGTGCATCCTATGGCTACACCTTC	CASSASYGYTF
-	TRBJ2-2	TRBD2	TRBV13	TGTGCCAGCAGCCCGGGGACTAGCAACACCGGGGAGCTGTTTTTT	CASSPGTSNTGELFF
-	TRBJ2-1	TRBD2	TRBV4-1	TGCGCCAGCAGCCAAGTACTAGCGGTATACAATGAGCAGTTCTTC	CASSQVLAVYNEQFF
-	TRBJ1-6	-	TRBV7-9	TGTGCCAGCAGCGACCGACAGGATAATTCACCCCTCCACTTT	CASSDRQDNSPLHF
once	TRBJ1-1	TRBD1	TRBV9	TGTGCCAGCAGCCCATCAGGGGAGGGGGCCACTGAAGCTTTCTTT	CASSPSGEGATEAFF
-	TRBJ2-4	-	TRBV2	TGTGCCAGCAGTGAAGCGCTTACGGGCATTCAGTACTTC	CASSEALTGIQYF
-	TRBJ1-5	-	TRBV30	TGTGCCTGGAGTCCACAGGGTGGTGGCAATCAGCCCCAGCATTTT	CAWSPQGGGNQPQHF
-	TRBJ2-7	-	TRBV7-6	TGTGCCAGCAGCTTAGGCGGCGAGAAGGTCTACGAGCAGTACTTC	CASSLGGEKVYEQYF
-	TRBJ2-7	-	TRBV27	TGTGCCAGCGCCGCAGATACCCGTGGACGGGATGAGCAGTACTTC	CASAADTRGRDEQYF
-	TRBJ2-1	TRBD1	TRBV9	TGTGCCAGCAGCGTGGGACAGAGACCGGAGGAGCAGTTCTTC	CASSVGQRPEEQFF
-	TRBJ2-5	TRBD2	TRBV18	TGTGCCAGCTCACCATTCCAGCGGGAGGATGAGCAGTACTTC	CASSPFQREDEQYF
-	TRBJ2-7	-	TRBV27	TGTGCCAGCAGTTTTGGAGCGGCACACTCCTACGAGCAGTACTTC	CASSFGAAHSYEQYF
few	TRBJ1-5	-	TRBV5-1	TGCGCCAGCAGCTTAAGCAATCAGCCCCAGCATTTT	CASSLSNQPQHF
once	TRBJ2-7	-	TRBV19	TGTGCCAGTAGTATAACATTAAACTACGAGCAGTACTTC	CASSITLNYEQYF
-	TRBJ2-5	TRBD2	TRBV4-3	TGCGCCAGCAGCCAAGGACTAGCGGGAGGGTTCCAGCAGTACTTC	CASSQGLAGGFQQYF
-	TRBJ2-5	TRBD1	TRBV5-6	TGTGCCAGCGTTGACTCGGGACAGGGTGAAGAGACCCAGTACTTC	CASVDSGQGEETQYF
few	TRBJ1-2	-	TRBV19	TGTGCCAGTAAAGACGTAGCCTATGGCTACACCTTC	CASKDVAYGYTF